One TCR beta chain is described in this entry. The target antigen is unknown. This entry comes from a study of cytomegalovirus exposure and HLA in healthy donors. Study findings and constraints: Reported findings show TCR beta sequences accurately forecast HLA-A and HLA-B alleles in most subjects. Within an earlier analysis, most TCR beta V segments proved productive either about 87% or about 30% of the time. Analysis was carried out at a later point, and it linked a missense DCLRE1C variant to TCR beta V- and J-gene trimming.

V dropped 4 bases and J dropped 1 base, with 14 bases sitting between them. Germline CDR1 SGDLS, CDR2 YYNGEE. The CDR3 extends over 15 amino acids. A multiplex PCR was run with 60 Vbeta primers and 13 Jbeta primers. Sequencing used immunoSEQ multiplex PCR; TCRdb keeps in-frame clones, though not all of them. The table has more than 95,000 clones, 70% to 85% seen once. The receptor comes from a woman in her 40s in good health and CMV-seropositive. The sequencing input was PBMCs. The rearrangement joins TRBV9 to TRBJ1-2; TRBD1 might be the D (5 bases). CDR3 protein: CASSPVVQGNYGYTF. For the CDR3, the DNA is TGTGCCAGCAGCCCCGTGGTCCAGGGTAACTATGGCTACACCTTC.